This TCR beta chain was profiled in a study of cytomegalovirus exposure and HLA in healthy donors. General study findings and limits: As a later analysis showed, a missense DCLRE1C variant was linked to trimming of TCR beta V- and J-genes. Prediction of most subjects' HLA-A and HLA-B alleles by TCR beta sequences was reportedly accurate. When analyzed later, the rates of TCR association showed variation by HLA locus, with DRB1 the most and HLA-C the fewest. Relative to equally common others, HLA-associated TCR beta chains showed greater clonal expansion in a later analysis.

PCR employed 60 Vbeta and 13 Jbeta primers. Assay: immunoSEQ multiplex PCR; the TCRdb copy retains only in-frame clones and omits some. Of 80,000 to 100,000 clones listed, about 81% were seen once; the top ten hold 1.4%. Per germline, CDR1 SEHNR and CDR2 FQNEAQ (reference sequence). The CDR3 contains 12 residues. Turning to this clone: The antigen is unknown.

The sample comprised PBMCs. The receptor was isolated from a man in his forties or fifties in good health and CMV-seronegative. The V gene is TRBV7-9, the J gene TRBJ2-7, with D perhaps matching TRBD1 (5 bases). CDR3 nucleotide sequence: TGTTCCTCTACTCAGGGTACCTACGAGCAGTACTTC. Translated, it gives CSSTQGTYEQYF.